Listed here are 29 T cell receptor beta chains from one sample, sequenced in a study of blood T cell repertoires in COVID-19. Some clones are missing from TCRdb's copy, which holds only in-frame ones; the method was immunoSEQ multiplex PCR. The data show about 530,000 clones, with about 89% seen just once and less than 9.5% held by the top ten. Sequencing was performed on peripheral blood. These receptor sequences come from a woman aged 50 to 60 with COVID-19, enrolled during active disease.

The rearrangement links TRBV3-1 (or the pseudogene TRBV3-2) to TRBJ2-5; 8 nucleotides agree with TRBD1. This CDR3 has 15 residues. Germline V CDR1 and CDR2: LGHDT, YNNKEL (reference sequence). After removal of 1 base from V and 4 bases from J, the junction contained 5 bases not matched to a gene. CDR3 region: CASSQATGGRETQYF. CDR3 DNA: TGTGCCAGCAGCCAAGCCACAGGGGGGCGAGAGACCCAGTACTTC.

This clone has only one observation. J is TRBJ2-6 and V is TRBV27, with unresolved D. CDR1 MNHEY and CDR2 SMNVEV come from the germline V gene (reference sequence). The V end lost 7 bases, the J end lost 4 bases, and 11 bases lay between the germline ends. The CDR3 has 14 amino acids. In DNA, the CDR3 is TGTGCCAGCACCACTTCTCTGGGGGCCAACGTCCTGACTTTC. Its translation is CASTTSLGANVLTF.

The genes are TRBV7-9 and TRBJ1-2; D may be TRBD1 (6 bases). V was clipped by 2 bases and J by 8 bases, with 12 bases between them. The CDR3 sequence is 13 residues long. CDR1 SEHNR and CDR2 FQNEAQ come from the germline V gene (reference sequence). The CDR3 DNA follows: TGTGCCAGCAGCTTAAACGCAGGGGTCGGCTACACCTTC. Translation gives CASSLNAGVGYTF.

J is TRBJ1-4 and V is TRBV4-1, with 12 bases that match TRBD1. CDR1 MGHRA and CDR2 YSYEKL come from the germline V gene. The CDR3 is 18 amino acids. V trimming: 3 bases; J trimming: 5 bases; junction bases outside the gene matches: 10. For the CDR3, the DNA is TGCGCCAGCAGCCAGTCGGGGACAGGGGGCGCAGGAAATGAAAAACTGTTTTTT. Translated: CASSQSGTGGAGNEKLFF.

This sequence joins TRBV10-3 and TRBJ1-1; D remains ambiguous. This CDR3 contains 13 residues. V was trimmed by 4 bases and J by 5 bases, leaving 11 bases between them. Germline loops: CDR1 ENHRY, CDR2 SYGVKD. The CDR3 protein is CAISATGSTEAFF. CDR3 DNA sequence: TGTGCCATCAGTGCCACGGGGAGTACTGAAGCTTTCTTT.

CDR3 sequence reads: CATSRAGGGVYEQYF. The CDR3 bases are TGTGCCACCAGCAGAGCGGGAGGGGGGGTCTACGAGCAGTACTTC. The V gene is TRBV15, the J gene TRBJ2-7; 8 nucleotides line up with TRBD2. CDR1 and CDR2 (germline): LNHNV, YYDKDF (reference sequence). CDR3 length equals 15 residues. The V and J ends lost 1 base and 3 bases, in that order; junction bases with no gene match: 5.

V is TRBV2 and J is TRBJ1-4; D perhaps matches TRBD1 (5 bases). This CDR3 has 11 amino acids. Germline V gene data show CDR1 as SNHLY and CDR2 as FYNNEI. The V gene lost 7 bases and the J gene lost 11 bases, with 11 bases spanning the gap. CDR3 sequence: CASTSGGKLFF. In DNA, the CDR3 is TGTGCCAGCACCTCCGGGGGGAAACTGTTTTTT. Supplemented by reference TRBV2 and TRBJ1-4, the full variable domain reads EPEVTQTPSHQVTQMGQEVILRCVPISNHLYFYWYRQILGQKVEFLVSFYNNEISEKSEIFDDQFSVERPDGSNFTLKIRSTKLEDSAMYFCASTSGGKLFFGSGTQLSVL.

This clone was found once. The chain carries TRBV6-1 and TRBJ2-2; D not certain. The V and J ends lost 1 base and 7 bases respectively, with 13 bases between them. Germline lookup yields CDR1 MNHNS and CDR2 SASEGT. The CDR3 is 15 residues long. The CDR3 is CASSEGPFVDGELFF. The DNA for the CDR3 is TGTGCCAGCAGTGAAGGCCCCTTCGTAGACGGGGAGCTGTTTTTT.

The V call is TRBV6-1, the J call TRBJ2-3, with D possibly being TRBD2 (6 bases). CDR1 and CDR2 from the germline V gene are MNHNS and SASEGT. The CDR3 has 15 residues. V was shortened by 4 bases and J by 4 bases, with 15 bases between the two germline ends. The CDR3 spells CASSAFGTSPDTQYF. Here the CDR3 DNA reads TGTGCCAGCAGTGCCTTTGGGACTTCCCCAGATACGCAGTATTTT.

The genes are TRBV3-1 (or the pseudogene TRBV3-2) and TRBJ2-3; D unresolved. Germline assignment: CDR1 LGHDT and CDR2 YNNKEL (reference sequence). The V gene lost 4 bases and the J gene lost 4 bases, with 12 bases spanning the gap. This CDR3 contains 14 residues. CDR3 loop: CASSRDASADTQYF. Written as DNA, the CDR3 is TGTGCCAGCAGCCGAGACGCGAGCGCAGATACGCAGTATTTT.

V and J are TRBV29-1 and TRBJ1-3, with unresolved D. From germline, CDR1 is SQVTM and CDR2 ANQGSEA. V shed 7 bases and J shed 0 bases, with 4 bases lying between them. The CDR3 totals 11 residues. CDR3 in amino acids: CSAHSGNTIYF. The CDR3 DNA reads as TGCAGCGCCCACTCTGGAAACACCATATATTTT.

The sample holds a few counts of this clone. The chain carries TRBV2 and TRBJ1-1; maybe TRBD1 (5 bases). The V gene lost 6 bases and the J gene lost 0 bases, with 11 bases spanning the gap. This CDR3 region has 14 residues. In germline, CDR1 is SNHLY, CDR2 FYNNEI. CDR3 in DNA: TGTGCCAGCAGAATCGGACACATGAACACTGAAGCTTTCTTT. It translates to CASRIGHMNTEAFF.

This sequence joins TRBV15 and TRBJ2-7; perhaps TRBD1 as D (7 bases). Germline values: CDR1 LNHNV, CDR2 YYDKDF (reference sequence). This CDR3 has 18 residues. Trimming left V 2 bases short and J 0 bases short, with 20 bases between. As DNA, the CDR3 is TGTGCCACCAGCAGATGGGGAGGACAGGCGGCCAGCTCCTACGAGCAGTACTTC. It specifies CATSRWGGQAASSYEQYF.

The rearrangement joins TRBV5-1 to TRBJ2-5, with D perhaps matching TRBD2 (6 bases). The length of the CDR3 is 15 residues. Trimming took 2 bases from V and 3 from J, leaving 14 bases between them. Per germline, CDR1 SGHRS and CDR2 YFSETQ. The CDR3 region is CASSFSGGREETQYF. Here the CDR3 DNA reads TGCGCCAGCAGCTTCTCCGGAGGGCGCGAAGAGACCCAGTACTTC.

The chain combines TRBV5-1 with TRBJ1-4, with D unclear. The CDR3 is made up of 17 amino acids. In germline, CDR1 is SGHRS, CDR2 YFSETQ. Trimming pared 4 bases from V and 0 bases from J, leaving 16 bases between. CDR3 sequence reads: CASSPRPLGTTNEKLFF. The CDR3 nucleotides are TGCGCCAGCAGCCCCAGACCACTAGGTACAACTAATGAAAAACTGTTTTTT.

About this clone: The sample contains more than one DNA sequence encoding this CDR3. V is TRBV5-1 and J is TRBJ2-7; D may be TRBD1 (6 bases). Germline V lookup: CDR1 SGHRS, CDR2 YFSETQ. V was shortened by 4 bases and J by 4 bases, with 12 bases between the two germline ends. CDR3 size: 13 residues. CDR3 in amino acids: CASSQGQPYEQYF. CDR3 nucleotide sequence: TGCGCCAGCAGCCAGGGACAACCTTACGAGCAGTACTTC.

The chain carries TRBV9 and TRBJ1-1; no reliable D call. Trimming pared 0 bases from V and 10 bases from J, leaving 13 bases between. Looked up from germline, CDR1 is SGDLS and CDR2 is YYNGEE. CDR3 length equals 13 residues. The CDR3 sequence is CASSVGRESAAFF. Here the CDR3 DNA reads TGTGCCAGCAGCGTAGGAAGGGAGAGTGCAGCTTTCTTT.

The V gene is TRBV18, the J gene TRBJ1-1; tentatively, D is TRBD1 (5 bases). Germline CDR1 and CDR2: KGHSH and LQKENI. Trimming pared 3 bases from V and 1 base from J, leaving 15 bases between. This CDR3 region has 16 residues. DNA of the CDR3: TGTGCCAGCTCACCCCAGGGTTATGGAGCGAACACTGAAGCTTTCTTT. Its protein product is CASSPQGYGANTEAFF.

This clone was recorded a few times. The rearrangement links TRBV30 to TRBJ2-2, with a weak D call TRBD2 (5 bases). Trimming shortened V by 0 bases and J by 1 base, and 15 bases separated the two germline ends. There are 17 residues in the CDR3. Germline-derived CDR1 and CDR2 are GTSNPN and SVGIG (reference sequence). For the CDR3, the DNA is TGTGCCTGGAGTGTACGATTCCGGAGGAGGAACACCGGGGAGCTGTTTTTT. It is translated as CAWSVRFRRRNTGELFF.

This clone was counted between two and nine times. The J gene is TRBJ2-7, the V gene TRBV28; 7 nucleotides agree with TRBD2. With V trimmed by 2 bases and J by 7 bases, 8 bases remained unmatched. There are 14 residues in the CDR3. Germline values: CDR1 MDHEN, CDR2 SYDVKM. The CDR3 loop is CASSLIQAGGEQYF. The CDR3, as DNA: TGTGCCAGCAGTTTAATACAGGCCGGGGGGGAGCAGTACTTC.

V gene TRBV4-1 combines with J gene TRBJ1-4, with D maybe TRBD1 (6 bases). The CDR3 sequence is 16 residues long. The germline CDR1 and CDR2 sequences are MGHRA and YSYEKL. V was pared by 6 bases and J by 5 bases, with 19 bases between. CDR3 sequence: CASRNPGGGLNEKLFF. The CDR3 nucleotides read TGCGCCAGCAGAAACCCCGGGGGGGGGCTGAATGAAAAACTGTTTTTT.

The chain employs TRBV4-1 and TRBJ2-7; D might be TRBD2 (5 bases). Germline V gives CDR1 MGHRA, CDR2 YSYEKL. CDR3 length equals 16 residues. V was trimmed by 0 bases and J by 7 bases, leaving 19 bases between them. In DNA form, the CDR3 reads TGCGCCAGCAGCCAAGATCGGGGTAGAGGGTCGCGGGAGCAGTACTTC. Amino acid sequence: CASSQDRGRGSREQYF.

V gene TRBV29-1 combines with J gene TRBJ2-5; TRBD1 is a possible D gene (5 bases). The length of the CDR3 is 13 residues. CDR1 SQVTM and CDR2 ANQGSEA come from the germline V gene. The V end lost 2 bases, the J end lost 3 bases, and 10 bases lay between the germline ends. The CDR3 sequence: CSVEYRLEETQYF. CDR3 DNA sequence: TGCAGCGTTGAATACAGGTTGGAAGAGACCCAGTACTTC.

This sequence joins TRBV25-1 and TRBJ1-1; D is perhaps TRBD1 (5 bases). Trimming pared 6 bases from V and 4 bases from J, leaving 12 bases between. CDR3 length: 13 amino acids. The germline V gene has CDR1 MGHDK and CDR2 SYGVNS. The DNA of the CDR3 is TGTGCCAGCAGGGCGGGGGGATCCACTGAAGCTTTCTTT. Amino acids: CASRAGGSTEAFF.

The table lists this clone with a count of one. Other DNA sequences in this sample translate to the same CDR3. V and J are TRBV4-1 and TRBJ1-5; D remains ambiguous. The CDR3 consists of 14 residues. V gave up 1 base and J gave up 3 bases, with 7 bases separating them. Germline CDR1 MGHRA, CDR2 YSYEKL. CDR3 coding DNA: TGCGCCAGCAGCCAAGCCGGTTACAATCAGCCCCAGCATTTT. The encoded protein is CASSQAGYNQPQHF.

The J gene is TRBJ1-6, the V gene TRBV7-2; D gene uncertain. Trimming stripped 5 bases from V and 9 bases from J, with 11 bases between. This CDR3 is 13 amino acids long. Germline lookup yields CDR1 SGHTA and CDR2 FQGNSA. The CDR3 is CASSREFRSPLHF. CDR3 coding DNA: TGTGCCAGCAGCCGGGAGTTTCGTTCACCCCTCCACTTT.

This CDR3 reads CASSRHRGSYNEQFF. CDR3 DNA sequence: TGTGCCAGCAGCCGCCATCGGGGATCCTACAATGAGCAGTTCTTC. This rearrangement joins TRBV4-2 to TRBJ2-1; D may be TRBD2 (5 bases). The CDR3 length is 15 residues. The ends were cut back, 4 bases at V and 1 base at J, with 11 bases in the middle. The germline V gene encodes CDR1 LGHNA and CDR2 YNFKEQ.

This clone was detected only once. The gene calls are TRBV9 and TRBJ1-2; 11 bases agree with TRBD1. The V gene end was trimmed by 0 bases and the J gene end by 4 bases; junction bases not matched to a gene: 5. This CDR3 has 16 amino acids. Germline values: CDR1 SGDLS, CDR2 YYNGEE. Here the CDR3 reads CASSVEGQGDLYGYTF. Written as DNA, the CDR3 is TGTGCCAGCAGCGTAGAGGGACAGGGGGACCTCTATGGCTACACCTTC. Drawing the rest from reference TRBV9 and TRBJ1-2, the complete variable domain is DSGVTQTPKHLITATGQRVTLRCSPRSGDLSVYWYQQSLDQGLQFLIQYYNGEERAKGNILERFSAQQFPDLHSELNLSSLELGDSALYFCASSVEGQGDLYGYTFGSGTRLTVV.

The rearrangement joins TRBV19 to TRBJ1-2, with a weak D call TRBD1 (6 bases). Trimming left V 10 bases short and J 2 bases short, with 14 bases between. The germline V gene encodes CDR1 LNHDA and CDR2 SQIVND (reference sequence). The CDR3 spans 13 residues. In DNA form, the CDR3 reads TGTGCCACCGGAGAACAGGGCAACTATGGCTACACCTTC. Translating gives CATGEQGNYGYTF.